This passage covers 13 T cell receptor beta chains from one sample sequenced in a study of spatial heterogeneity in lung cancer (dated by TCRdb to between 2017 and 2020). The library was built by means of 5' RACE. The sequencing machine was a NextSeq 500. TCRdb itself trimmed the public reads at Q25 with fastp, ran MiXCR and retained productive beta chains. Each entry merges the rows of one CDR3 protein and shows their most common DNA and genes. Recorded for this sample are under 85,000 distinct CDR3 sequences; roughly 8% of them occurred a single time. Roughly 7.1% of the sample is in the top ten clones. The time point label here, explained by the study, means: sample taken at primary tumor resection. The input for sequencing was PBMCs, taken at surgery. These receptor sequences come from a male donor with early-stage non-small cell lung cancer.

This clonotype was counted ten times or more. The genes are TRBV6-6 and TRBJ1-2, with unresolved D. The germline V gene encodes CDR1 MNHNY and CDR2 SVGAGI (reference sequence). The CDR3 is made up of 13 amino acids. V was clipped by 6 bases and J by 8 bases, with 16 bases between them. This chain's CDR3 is CASSLLDFAGYTF. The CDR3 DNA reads TGTGCCAGCAGCCTTCTCGACTTCGCGGGCTACACCTTC.

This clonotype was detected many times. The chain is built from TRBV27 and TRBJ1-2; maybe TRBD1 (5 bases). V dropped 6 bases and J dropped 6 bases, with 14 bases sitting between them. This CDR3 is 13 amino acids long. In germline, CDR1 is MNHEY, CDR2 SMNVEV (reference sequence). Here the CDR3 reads CASSGAYLDGYTF. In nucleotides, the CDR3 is TGTGCCAGCAGCGGGGCTTATCTTGATGGCTACACCTTC.

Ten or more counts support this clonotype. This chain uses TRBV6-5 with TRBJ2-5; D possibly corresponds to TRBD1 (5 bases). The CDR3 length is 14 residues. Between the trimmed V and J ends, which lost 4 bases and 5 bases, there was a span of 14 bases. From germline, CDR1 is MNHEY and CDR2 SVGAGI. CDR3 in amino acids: CASSSVTGRETQYF. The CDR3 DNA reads TGTGCCAGCAGTTCGGTAACAGGAAGGGAGACCCAGTACTTC.

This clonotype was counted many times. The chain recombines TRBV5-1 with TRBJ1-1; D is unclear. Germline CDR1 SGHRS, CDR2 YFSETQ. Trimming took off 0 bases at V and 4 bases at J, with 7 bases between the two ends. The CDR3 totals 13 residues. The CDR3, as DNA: TGCGCCAGCAGCTTGGGCGGAAGCACTGAAGCTTTCTTT. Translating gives CASSLGGSTEAFF.

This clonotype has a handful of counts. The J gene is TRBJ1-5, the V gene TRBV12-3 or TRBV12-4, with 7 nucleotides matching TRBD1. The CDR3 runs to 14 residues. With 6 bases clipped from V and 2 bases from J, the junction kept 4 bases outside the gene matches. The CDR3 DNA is TGTGCCAGCAGAAGGACAGGAGGCAATCAGCCCCAGCATTTT. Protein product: CASRRTGGNQPQHF.

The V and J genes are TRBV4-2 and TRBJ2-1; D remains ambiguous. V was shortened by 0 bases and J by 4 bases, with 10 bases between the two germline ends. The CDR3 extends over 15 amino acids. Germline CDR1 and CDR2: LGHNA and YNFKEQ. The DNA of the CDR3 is TGTGCCAGCAGCCAAGAAGTCCTAGTTTACAATGAGCAGTTCTTC. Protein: CASSQEVLVYNEQFF.

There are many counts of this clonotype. The CDR3: CASSADSNTEAFF. Here the CDR3 DNA reads TGTGCCAGCAGCGCGGACTCTAACACTGAAGCTTTCTTT. J is TRBJ1-1 and V is TRBV7-6; no definite D call. This CDR3 is built from 13 residues. Germline CDR1 SGHVS, CDR2 FNYEAQ. V lost 5 bases and J lost 2, with 9 bases in between.

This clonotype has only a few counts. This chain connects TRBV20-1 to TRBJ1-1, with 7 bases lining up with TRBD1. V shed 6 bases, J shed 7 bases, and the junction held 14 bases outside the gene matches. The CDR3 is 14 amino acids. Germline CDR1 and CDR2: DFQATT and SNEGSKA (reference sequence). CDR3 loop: CSAQRPTGNGEAFF. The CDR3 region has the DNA TGCAGTGCCCAAAGACCGACAGGGAACGGTGAAGCTTTCTTT.

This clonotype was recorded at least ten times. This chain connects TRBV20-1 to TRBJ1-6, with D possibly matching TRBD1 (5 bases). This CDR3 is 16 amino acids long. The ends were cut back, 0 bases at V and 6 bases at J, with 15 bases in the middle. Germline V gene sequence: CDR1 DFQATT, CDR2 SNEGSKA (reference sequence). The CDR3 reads CSARESRRGVNSPLHF. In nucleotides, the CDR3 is TGCAGTGCTAGAGAGTCCAGGAGGGGAGTTAATTCACCCCTCCACTTT.

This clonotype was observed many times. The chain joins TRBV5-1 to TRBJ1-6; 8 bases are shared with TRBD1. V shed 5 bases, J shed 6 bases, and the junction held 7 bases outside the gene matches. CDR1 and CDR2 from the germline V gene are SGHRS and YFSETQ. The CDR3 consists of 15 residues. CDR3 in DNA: TGCGCCAGCAGGAACAGGGGGAGTATTAATTCACCCCTCCACTTT. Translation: CASRNRGSINSPLHF. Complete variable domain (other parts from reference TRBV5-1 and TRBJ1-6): KAGVTQTPRYLIKTRGQQVTLSCSPISGHRSVSWYQQTPGQGLQFLFEYFSETQRNKGNFPGRFSGRQFSNSRSEMNVSTLELGDSALYLCASRNRGSINSPLHFGNGTRLTVT.

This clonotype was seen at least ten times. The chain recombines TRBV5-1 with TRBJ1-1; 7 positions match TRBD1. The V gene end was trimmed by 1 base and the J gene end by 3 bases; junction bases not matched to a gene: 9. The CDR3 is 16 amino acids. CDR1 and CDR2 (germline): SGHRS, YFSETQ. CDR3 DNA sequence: TGCGCCAGCAGCTTGAACAGGGGCATTGGGGACACTGAAGCTTTCTTT. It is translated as CASSLNRGIGDTEAFF.

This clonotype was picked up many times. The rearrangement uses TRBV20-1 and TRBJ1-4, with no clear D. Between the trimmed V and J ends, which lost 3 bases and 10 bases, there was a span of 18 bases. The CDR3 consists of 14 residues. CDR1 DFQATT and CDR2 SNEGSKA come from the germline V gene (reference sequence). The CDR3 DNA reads TGCAGTGCTAGCCCGGACGGCATACTCGGAAAACTGTTTTTT. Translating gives CSASPDGILGKLFF.

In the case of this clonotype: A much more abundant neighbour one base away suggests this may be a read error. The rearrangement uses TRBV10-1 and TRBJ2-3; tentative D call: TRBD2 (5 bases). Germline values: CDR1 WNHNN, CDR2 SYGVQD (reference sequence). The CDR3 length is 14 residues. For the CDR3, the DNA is TGCACCAGCAGTGAGAGGGTTGGCACAGATACGCAGTATTTT. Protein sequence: CTSSERVGTDTQYF.